Shown below are 27 T cell receptor beta chains from a single sample sequenced in a study of T cell responses to AZD1222 COVID-19 vaccine. The repertoire was sequenced with immunoSEQ multiplex PCR; TCRdb's copy has only in-frame clones and lacks some. The repertoire consists of some 92,000 clones, with roughly 90% occurring once and the leading ten covering approximately 2.8%. Material: peripheral blood, obtained on day 0 of AZD1222 vaccination. Receptor source: an adult in good health.

This clone was detected a few times. The V call is TRBV20-1, the J call TRBJ2-6; perhaps TRBD1 as D (5 bases). Germline CDR1 and CDR2: DFQATT and SNEGSKA (reference sequence). The V end was cut by 3 bases, the J end by 4 bases, with 19 bases between. The CDR3 is 17 amino acids. The CDR3 protein is CSASIQGAVGGANVLTF. In nucleotides, the CDR3 is TGCAGTGCTAGTATCCAGGGTGCAGTGGGAGGGGCCAACGTCCTGACTTTC.

This rearrangement joins TRBV24-1 to TRBJ1-4, with D hard to call. The germline V gene has CDR1 KGHDR and CDR2 SFDVKD. V was shortened by 2 bases and J by 7 bases, with 13 bases between the two germline ends. The CDR3 has 15 amino acids. For the CDR3, the DNA is TGTGCCACCAGTGATTCCGCAGGATGGGGTGAAAAACTGTTTTTT. Protein product: CATSDSAGWGEKLFF.

In its sample, this clone ranks as medium-sized. This sequence joins TRBV25-1 and TRBJ2-7; D uncertain. Deletions cut 5 bases from V and 3 bases from J, with 5 bases between. Germline lookup yields CDR1 MGHDK and CDR2 SYGVNS. This CDR3 spans 11 amino acids. CDR3 in DNA: TGTGCCAGCAGTACCCTCTACGAGCAGTACTTC. It codes for CASSTLYEQYF.

The chain has TRBV5-1 and TRBJ1-1; D remains unclear. The CDR3 extends over 14 amino acids. Germline assignment: CDR1 SGHRS and CDR2 YFSETQ. Trimming took 4 bases from V and 2 from J, leaving 12 bases between them. CDR3 in DNA: TGCGCCAGCAGCGGCCAGACGGTAAACACTGAAGCTTTCTTT. This codes for CASSGQTVNTEAFF.

The chain recombines TRBV3-1 (or the pseudogene TRBV3-2) with TRBJ2-5; 8 bases align to TRBD1. Germline V gene lookup returns CDR1 LGHDT and CDR2 YNNKEL (reference sequence). CDR3 length equals 16 residues. The J segment lost 5 bases and the V segment lost 1 base, leaving 9 bases of the junction unmatched. The CDR3 reads CASSQAHQGAWETQYF. In nucleotides, the CDR3 is TGTGCCAGCAGCCAAGCGCACCAGGGGGCTTGGGAGACCCAGTACTTC.

J is TRBJ2-7 and V is TRBV20-1; 8 bases fit TRBD2. Germline V gene lookup returns CDR1 DFQATT and CDR2 SNEGSKA (reference sequence). The CDR3 has 14 residues. The J segment lost 2 bases and the V segment lost 3 bases, leaving 6 bases of the junction unmatched. DNA for the CDR3: TGCAGTGCTAGTTATAGCGGGAATGCCTACGAGCAGTACTTC. Its protein is CSASYSGNAYEQYF.

V gene TRBV9 combines with J gene TRBJ1-1; D ambiguous. V shed 3 bases and J shed 4 bases, with 10 bases lying between them. CDR1 and CDR2 (germline): SGDLS, YYNGEE. The CDR3 extends over 13 amino acids. The CDR3 reads CASSGSLGTEAFF. The CDR3 DNA is TGTGCCAGCAGCGGTAGCTTGGGCACTGAAGCTTTCTTT. The full variable domain, rest sourced from reference TRBV9 and TRBJ1-1, is DSGVTQTPKHLITATGQRVTLRCSPRSGDLSVYWYQQSLDQGLQFLIQYYNGEERAKGNILERFSAQQFPDLHSELNLSSLELGDSALYFCASSGSLGTEAFFGQGTRLTVV.

This clone has a handful of counts. The CDR3 sequence: CASSKWVNTEAFF. DNA of the CDR3: TGTGCCAGTAGTAAGTGGGTGAACACTGAAGCTTTCTTT. The rearrangement links TRBV19 to TRBJ1-1; D unresolved. The CDR3 totals 13 residues. Trimming removed 4 bases at V and 0 bases at J, with 6 bases between. In germline, CDR1 is LNHDA, CDR2 SQIVND (reference sequence).

In this sample, this clone turned up many times. The genes are TRBV2 and TRBJ1-3; a possible D gene is TRBD1 (5 bases). Germline V lookup: CDR1 SNHLY, CDR2 FYNNEI. V lost 4 bases and J 0 bases, leaving 13 bases between the germline ends. This CDR3 is 16 amino acids long. The chain's CDR3 is CASSAGTKYSGNTIYF. CDR3 DNA sequence: TGTGCCAGCAGTGCCGGGACGAAATACTCTGGAAACACCATATATTTT.

This sequence joins TRBV27 and TRBJ1-1; 7 nucleotides align to TRBD1. Unmatched junction bases numbered 9, after V lost 10 bases and J lost 7 bases. CDR3 length: 12 amino acids. CDR1 and CDR2 from the germline V gene are MNHEY and SMNVEV (reference sequence). CDR3 coding DNA: TGTGCCATTCTTACAGGGGCGGGTGAAGCTTTCTTT. This codes for CAILTGAGEAFF.

This clone was seen only a few times. The chain links TRBV3-1 (or the pseudogene TRBV3-2) to TRBJ2-1; the D gene is possibly TRBD1 (6 bases). Germline V CDR1 and CDR2: LGHDT, YNNKEL (reference sequence). The germline V and J ends were trimmed by 8 bases and 7 bases, with 12 bases remaining between them. The CDR3 covers 12 residues. The CDR3 is CASGQLINEQFF. In DNA, the CDR3 is TGTGCCAGCGGACAGCTAATTAATGAGCAGTTCTTC.

The chain is built from TRBV6-6 and TRBJ2-5; 7 positions match TRBD1. CDR3 length: 14 residues. Germline V gene sequence: CDR1 MNHNY, CDR2 SVGAGI (reference sequence). Germline trimming cut 2 bases from V and 4 bases from J; bases unmatched to any gene: 4. The CDR3 DNA sequence: TGTGCCAGCAGTTACAGTCGACAGGGAGAGACCCAGTACTTC. This sequence encodes CASSYSRQGETQYF.

The gene calls are TRBV5-1 and TRBJ1-2; 7 bases map to TRBD1. The germline V gene has CDR1 SGHRS and CDR2 YFSETQ. This CDR3 contains 14 residues. J lost 7 bases, V lost 4 bases, and 10 bases had no gene match. The CDR3 DNA sequence: TGCGCCAGCAGCCCCGATGGGACAGTAGTTGGCTACACCTTC. Amino acid sequence: CASSPDGTVVGYTF. The variable domain in full, completed from reference TRBV5-1 and TRBJ1-2, reads KAGVTQTPRYLIKTRGQQVTLSCSPISGHRSVSWYQQTPGQGLQFLFEYFSETQRNKGNFPGRFSGRQFSNSRSEMNVSTLELGDSALYLCASSPDGTVVGYTFGSGTRLTVV.

The J gene is TRBJ1-2, the V gene TRBV9; D is uncertain. Germline lookup yields CDR1 SGDLS and CDR2 YYNGEE. Trimming removed 0 bases at V and 5 bases at J, with 14 bases between. The CDR3 consists of 15 residues. The CDR3 DNA reads as TGTGCCAGCAGCGTAGAGGAGGGAGAGAGGTATGGCTACACCTTC. Protein: CASSVEEGERYGYTF.

The rearrangement uses TRBV4-2 and TRBJ2-7; 7 nucleotides line up with TRBD2. Losses at the gene ends were 0 bases for V and 3 bases for J; bases not matched to a gene: 14. CDR1 LGHNA and CDR2 YNFKEQ come from the germline V gene. This CDR3 region has 18 residues. CDR3 nucleotide sequence: TGTGCCAGCAGCCAAGATAGTGACTTTCCCTCGGGGGGCTACGAGCAGTACTTC. Its translation: CASSQDSDFPSGGYEQYF.

The genes are TRBV28 and TRBJ1-2; TRBD1 is a possible D gene (5 bases). V lost 2 bases and J 4 bases, leaving 11 bases between the germline ends. From germline, CDR1 is MDHEN and CDR2 SYDVKM. The CDR3 consists of 14 residues. The CDR3 is CASSLTGGIYGYTF. The CDR3 DNA follows: TGTGCCAGCAGTTTAACAGGTGGGATCTATGGCTACACCTTC.

This clone has a handful of counts. The rearrangement links TRBV6-4 to TRBJ2-3, with 8 bases lining up with TRBD2. Per the germline V gene, CDR1 is MRHNA and CDR2 is SNTAGT. This CDR3 has 15 amino acids. The junction had 5 bases not matched to a gene; V was cut back by 6 bases and J by 0 bases. In DNA form, the CDR3 reads TGTGCCAGCAGCGCCCTAGCGGGTAGCACAGATACGCAGTATTTT. Translation gives CASSALAGSTDTQYF.

This chain connects TRBV5-5 to TRBJ1-1, with TRBD1 matching 7 bases. The germline CDR1 and CDR2 sequences are SGHKS and YYEKEE (reference sequence). Trimming at V came to 0 bases and at J to 8 bases, leaving 7 bases not matched to a gene. There are 14 residues in the CDR3. For the CDR3, the DNA is TGTGCCAGCAGCTTGGTGGCGACAGGGTCGGAAGCTTTCTTT. This translates into CASSLVATGSEAFF. Full variable domain (missing parts from reference TRBV5-5 and TRBJ1-1): DAGVTQSPTHLIKTRGQQVTLRCSPISGHKSVSWYQQVLGQGPQFIFQYYEKEERGRGNFPDRFSARQFPNYSSELNVNALLLGDSALYLCASSLVATGSEAFFGQGTRLTVV.

The chain joins TRBV5-1 to TRBJ2-3; no clear D. Germline CDR1 SGHRS, CDR2 YFSETQ. Trimming stripped 5 bases from V and 6 bases from J, with 10 bases between. CDR3 length: 12 amino acids. In DNA form, the CDR3 reads TGCGCCAGCAGTCCGAGGCGGGATACGCAGTATTTT. This sequence encodes CASSPRRDTQYF.

This chain joins TRBV5-4 and TRBJ2-5; 8 bases map to TRBD2. With V trimmed by 4 bases and J by 4 bases, 12 bases remained unmatched. The CDR3 contains 16 residues. Germline loops: CDR1 SGHNT, CDR2 YYREEE (reference sequence). The CDR3 DNA sequence: TGTGCCAGCAGCCCAAGGGGCCTAGCGGGTGGAGAGACCCAGTACTTC. Translation gives CASSPRGLAGGETQYF.

The rearrangement uses TRBV6-5 and TRBJ1-1; D might be TRBD1 (6 bases). V lost 5 bases to trimming and J lost 4 bases, with 11 bases between them. Germline V gives CDR1 MNHEY, CDR2 SVGAGI. The CDR3 contains 13 residues. Here the CDR3 reads CASSPQGFTEAFF. The CDR3 nucleotides read TGTGCCAGCAGTCCCCAGGGGTTCACTGAAGCTTTCTTT.

This clone is a singleton in its sample. This chain connects TRBV9 to TRBJ2-2; no clear D gene. The CDR3 has 14 residues. Germline V gives CDR1 SGDLS, CDR2 YYNGEE. Trimming shortened V by 4 bases and J by 1 base, and 8 bases separated the two germline ends. CDR3 loop: CASSRDGNTGELFF. The CDR3, as DNA: TGTGCCAGCAGCAGAGACGGGAACACCGGGGAGCTGTTTTTT.

The J gene is TRBJ1-2, the V gene TRBV24-1, with D unclear. The CDR3 spans 13 residues. Germline CDR1 and CDR2: KGHDR and SFDVKD. The ends were cut back, 4 bases at V and 6 bases at J, with 11 bases in the middle. CDR3 sequence: CATSETDQDGYTF. In DNA, the CDR3 is TGTGCCACCAGTGAAACCGATCAGGATGGCTACACCTTC.

The genes are TRBV18 and TRBJ2-3, with 9 bases that match TRBD1. J was trimmed by 7 bases and V by 6 bases; bases with no gene match: 2. The V gene's germline CDR1 is KGHSH and CDR2 LQKENI. CDR3 size: 12 residues. The CDR3 sequence is CASSGQGNTQYF. The CDR3 region has the DNA TGTGCCAGCTCCGGACAGGGGAATACGCAGTATTTT.

The chain couples TRBV25-1 to TRBJ1-4; D is possibly TRBD1 (5 bases). The ends were cut back, 4 bases at V and 0 bases at J, with 12 bases in the middle. The CDR3 runs 16 residues. Germline V lookup: CDR1 MGHDK, CDR2 SYGVNS. The CDR3 region has the DNA TGTGCCAGCAGTGTCAGGGTAGGAGCAACTAATGAAAAACTGTTTTTT. It yields the protein CASSVRVGATNEKLFF.

This chain connects TRBV27 to TRBJ2-7; D might be TRBD1 or TRBD2, each matching 5 bases. The CDR3 sequence is 14 residues long. Trimming stripped 7 bases from V and 5 bases from J, with 18 bases between. Germline V lookup: CDR1 MNHEY, CDR2 SMNVEV (reference sequence). The CDR3 bases are TGTGCCAGCAAGGAGCTGGCAGGGAGTCACGAGCAGTACTTC. Its translation: CASKELAGSHEQYF.

The V call is TRBV7-2, the J call TRBJ2-3; no reliable D call. The ends were cut back, 0 bases at V and 4 bases at J, with 8 bases in the middle. Germline loops: CDR1 SGHTA, CDR2 FQGNSA. CDR3 length: 14 residues. The CDR3 DNA reads as TGTGCCAGCAGCTTAGCGCTACCCCCAGATACGCAGTATTTT. This codes for CASSLALPPDTQYF.